The source of this TCR beta chain is a study of breast tumors, draining lymph nodes, adjacent tissues. Concerning this clonotype: Its specificity is unknown. A much more abundant neighbour one base away suggests this may be a read error.

The lymph nodes were axillary draining lymph nodes from breast cancer patients. Notes on the study in general: Findings are consistent with lymph node origin and intratumoral expansion of most tumor T cells. Luminal-like breast cancer showed significantly higher tumor–nontumor repertoire similarity than basal-like. Tumors had less TCR diversity than lymph nodes, more than nontumor tissue. That most tumor T cells come from lymph nodes remained unproven.

A single record per CDR3 protein comes from TCRdb applying MiXCR to the multiplex PCR reads. The sample records under 250,000 distinct CDR3 sequences, roughly 32% being singletons. The sequencing sample was made of axillary lymph node tissue. The origin of this receptor is a female donor with breast cancer. Some clones in this sample may be carry-over from other donors' samples.

The chain's CDR3 is CASSSVWGSGETQHF. CDR3 DNA sequence: TGTGCCAGCAGCTCAGTTTGGGGGTCAGGAGAGACCCAGCACTTC. V usage is TRBV7-2 and J usage is TRBJ2-5, with D perhaps being TRBD1 or TRBD2 (5 bases each). The CDR3 has 15 amino acids. CDR1 is SGHTA and CDR2 is FQGNSA in the germline V gene.